A single T cell receptor (beta chain) is shown here with its context. Its antigen is not identified. Produced via immunoSEQ multiplex PCR; TCRdb's table is partial and in-frame only. Of fewer than 150,000 clones in the sample, around 84% were seen once. The length of the CDR3 is 15 residues. The junction had 6 bases not matched to a gene; V was cut back by 3 bases and J by 4 bases. Germline V gene sequence: CDR1 SGDLS, CDR2 YYNGEE. The data derive from a study of T cell responses to AZD1222 COVID-19 vaccine. Study-wide points: Among vaccine-associated CD4 TCRs, coverage spanned spike, with dominance at 160-218 and 743-854. White British people made up most donors, females outnumbered males, and clonal diversity was possibly underestimated. When two AZD1222 doses had been given, Spike-specific TCR breadth and depth rose. Repertoire sampling was restricted to post-peak T cell response timepoints.

This rearrangement joins TRBV9 to TRBJ2-5; 10 bases match TRBD1. The source is an adult in good health. The sample here was peripheral blood, taken on day 0 of AZD1222 vaccination. CDR3 loop: CASSARQGARETQYF. The CDR3 bases are TGTGCCAGCAGCGCCCGACAGGGGGCAAGAGAGACCCAGTACTTC. The entire variable domain, with the rest obtained from reference TRBV9 and TRBJ2-5, is as follows: DSGVTQTPKHLITATGQRVTLRCSPRSGDLSVYWYQQSLDQGLQFLIQYYNGEERAKGNILERFSAQQFPDLHSELNLSSLELGDSALYFCASSARQGARETQYFGPGTRLLVL.